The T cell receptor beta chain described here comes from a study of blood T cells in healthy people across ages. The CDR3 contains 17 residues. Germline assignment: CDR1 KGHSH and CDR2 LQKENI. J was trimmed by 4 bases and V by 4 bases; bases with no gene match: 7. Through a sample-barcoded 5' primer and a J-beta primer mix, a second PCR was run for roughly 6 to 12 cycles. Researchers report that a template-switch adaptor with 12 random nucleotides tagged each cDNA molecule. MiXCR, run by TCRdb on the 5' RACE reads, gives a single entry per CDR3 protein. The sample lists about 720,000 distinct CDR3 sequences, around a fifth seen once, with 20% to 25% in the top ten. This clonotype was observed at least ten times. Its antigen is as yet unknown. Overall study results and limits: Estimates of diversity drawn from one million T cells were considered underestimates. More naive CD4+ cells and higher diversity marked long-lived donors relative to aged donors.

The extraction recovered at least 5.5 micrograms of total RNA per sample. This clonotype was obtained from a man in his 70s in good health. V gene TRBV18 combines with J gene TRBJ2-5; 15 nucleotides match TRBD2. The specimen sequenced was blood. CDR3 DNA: TGTGCCAGCTCACGCGAGGGACTAGCGGGAGGAGGAGAGACCCAGTACTTC. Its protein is CASSREGLAGGGETQYF.